A single sample is the source of the 25 T cell receptor beta chains below, sequenced in a study of shared clonotypes between healthy human individuals. This table comes from immunoSEQ multiplex PCR, and its TCRdb copy is limited to in-frame clones, with some not included. The sample shows 1.5 million to 2.5 million clones, around 96% of them seen only once. Selected positively for CCR7 and CD45RO-negative, naive CD8 cells excluded terminally differentiated effector memory CD45RA+ cells. Sequenced material: naive CD8+ T cells sorted from blood. The receptors here all came from a man aged 18 to 29 in good health.

V usage is TRBV27 and J usage is TRBJ2-1; 16 bases line up with TRBD2. V trimming: 2 bases; J trimming: 6 bases; junction bases outside the gene matches: 13. The CDR3 spans 20 residues. Germline CDR1 reads MNHEY; CDR2 reads SMNVEV (reference sequence). The CDR3 loop reads CASSLRGTSGRAPWGNEQFF. The CDR3 nucleotides read TGTGCCAGCAGTTTACGGGGGACTAGCGGGAGGGCCCCCTGGGGCAATGAGCAGTTCTTC.

The V and J genes are TRBV28 and TRBJ2-5; maybe TRBD2 (6 bases). Looked up from germline, CDR1 is MDHEN and CDR2 is SYDVKM. V was pared by 7 bases and J by 1 base, with 19 bases between. The CDR3 runs 16 residues. The CDR3 DNA follows: TGTGCCAGCACCACGCGGGACGGAATACCCCAAGAGACCCAGTACTTC. As protein: CASTTRDGIPQETQYF.

This clone was detected only once. This chain uses TRBV7-9 with TRBJ1-1; D is perhaps TRBD1 (6 bases). Trimming removed 3 bases at V and 6 bases at J, with 14 bases between. The CDR3 has 14 residues. Germline CDR1 SEHNR, CDR2 FQNEAQ (reference sequence). The CDR3 nucleotides are TGTGCCAGCAGCTTCCCCGGACAGAGGGCTGAAGCTTTCTTT. Translated, it gives CASSFPGQRAEAFF. The full variable domain, in which reference TRBV7-9 and TRBJ1-1 provide the parts outside the CDR3, is DTGVSQNPRHKITKRGQNVTFRCDPISEHNRLYWYRQTLGQGPEFLTYFQNEAQLEKSRLLSDRFSAERPKGSFSTLEIQRTEQGDSAMYLCASSFPGQRAEAFFGQGTRLTVV.

V is TRBV2 and J is TRBJ2-7; 8 nucleotides line up with TRBD1. Germline CDR1 reads SNHLY; CDR2 reads FYNNEI. This CDR3 contains 15 residues. After removal of 5 bases from V and 2 bases from J, the junction contained 8 bases not matched to a gene. The CDR3 DNA reads as TGTGCCAGCAGTCACAACAGGGGGGATCCCTACGAGCAGTACTTC. Residues: CASSHNRGDPYEQYF.

This sequence joins TRBV5-6 and TRBJ1-1, with D tentatively TRBD1 (6 bases). In germline, CDR1 is SGHDT, CDR2 YYEEEE. V gave up 6 bases and J gave up 6 bases, with 21 bases separating them. The CDR3 contains 15 residues. CDR3 loop: CASITRGAFWAEAFF. In DNA form, the CDR3 reads TGTGCCAGCATCACGAGGGGGGCGTTCTGGGCTGAAGCTTTCTTT.

Worth noting for this clone: The same CDR3 can be traced to other DNA sequences in this sample. The chain combines TRBV9 with TRBJ1-4; weak D call: TRBD1 (5 bases). Germline V gives CDR1 SGDLS, CDR2 YYNGEE. This CDR3 has 14 residues. Trimming cost V 2 bases and J 6 bases, with 11 bases left between them. The CDR3 DNA follows: TGTGCCAGCAGCGTTGGGGGAGATGATGAAAAACTGTTTTTT. Protein product: CASSVGGDDEKLFF.

The chain employs TRBV7-9 and TRBJ1-2, with TRBD1 identical over 7 bases. Germline V gene data show CDR1 as SEHNR and CDR2 as FQNEAQ (reference sequence). V lost 5 bases, J lost 5 bases, and 11 bases stayed unmatched. This CDR3 is 15 amino acids long. The CDR3 sequence: CASSATGVLAYGYTF. CDR3 bases: TGTGCCAGCAGCGCCACAGGGGTCTTAGCATATGGCTACACCTTC.

In the case of this clone: The same CDR3 is also encoded by other DNA sequences in this sample. This sequence joins TRBV19 and TRBJ2-7, with D uncertain. Trimming took 5 bases from V and 0 from J, leaving 11 bases between them. The CDR3 runs 14 residues. Germline V gene data show CDR1 as LNHDA and CDR2 as SQIVND (reference sequence). The CDR3 loop reads CASSGAGTSYEQYF. The CDR3, as DNA: TGTGCCAGTAGTGGCGCAGGCACCTCCTACGAGCAGTACTTC.

V is TRBV4-1 and J is TRBJ2-3; 9 bases fit TRBD1. J gave up 4 bases and V 1 base, and 9 bases lay outside the gene matches. The V gene's germline CDR1 is MGHRA and CDR2 YSYEKL. The CDR3 has 17 residues. CDR3 residues: CASSQAWDRENPDTQYF. The CDR3 DNA reads TGCGCCAGCAGCCAAGCGTGGGACAGGGAAAACCCAGATACGCAGTATTTT.

CDR3 nucleotide sequence: TGCAGCGTTGTCCATTCTAGCGGGAGGCTGCCAGATACGCAGTATTTT. It yields the protein CSVVHSSGRLPDTQYF. The gene calls are TRBV29-1 and TRBJ2-3; 11 positions agree with TRBD2. V trimming: 4 bases; J trimming: 4 bases; junction bases outside the gene matches: 10. Germline lookup yields CDR1 SQVTM and CDR2 ANQGSEA. The CDR3 has 16 amino acids.

This chain uses TRBV15 with TRBJ2-5; 8 nucleotides align to TRBD1. The germline V gene encodes CDR1 LNHNV and CDR2 YYDKDF (reference sequence). V shed 3 bases, J shed 2 bases, and the junction held 8 bases outside the gene matches. The CDR3 is made up of 16 amino acids. DNA for the CDR3: TGTGCCACCAGCAGGGGCACAGGGGGATTTCAAGAGACCCAGTACTTC. It is translated as CATSRGTGGFQETQYF. The full variable domain, completed using reference TRBV15 and TRBJ2-5, is DAMVIQNPRYQVTQFGKPVTLSCSQTLNHNVMYWYQQKSSQAPKLLFHYYDKDFNNEADTPDNFQSRRPNTSFCFLDIRSPGLGDTAMYLCATSRGTGGFQETQYFGPGTRLLVL.

As regards this clone: Other DNA sequences in this specimen translate into the identical CDR3. V usage is TRBV9 and J usage is TRBJ2-7, with TRBD2 as a possible D gene (6 bases). V was cut by 0 bases and J by 0 bases, with 10 bases left in between. CDR3 size: 15 residues. The germline gives CDR1 SGDLS, CDR2 YYNGEE. The CDR3 DNA is TGTGCCAGCAGCGTAGGTGGAGGGAACTCCTACGAGCAGTACTTC. Translation gives CASSVGGGNSYEQYF.

This rearrangement joins TRBV13 to TRBJ1-2; D is possibly TRBD1 (5 bases). Germline CDR1 is PRHDT and CDR2 is FYEKMQ (reference sequence). V lost 5 bases, J lost 4 bases, and 11 bases lay in between. The CDR3 is 13 residues long. CDR3 DNA: TGTGCCAGCAGCCCGGAGCAGGGCTATGGCTACACCTTC. It encodes CASSPEQGYGYTF.

The chain links TRBV9 to TRBJ1-3, with TRBD1 matching 11 bases. J gave up 0 bases and V 6 bases, and 5 bases lay outside the gene matches. Germline loops: CDR1 SGDLS, CDR2 YYNGEE. The length of the CDR3 is 16 residues. CDR3 region: CASTPGTGGSGNTIYF. CDR3 coding DNA: TGTGCCAGCACCCCCGGGACAGGGGGCTCTGGAAACACCATATATTTT.

The chain combines TRBV9 with TRBJ1-3; D gene ambiguous. The CDR3 has 15 residues. Germline V gene data show CDR1 as SGDLS and CDR2 as YYNGEE. The V gene lost 3 bases and the J gene lost 0 bases, with 10 bases spanning the gap. The CDR3 loop is CASSAESNSGNTIYF. CDR3 DNA sequence: TGTGCCAGCAGCGCGGAATCAAACTCTGGAAACACCATATATTTT.

V gene TRBV4-3 combines with J gene TRBJ2-7; 7 bases are a match to TRBD2. The junction had 7 bases not matched to a gene; V was cut back by 0 bases and J by 2 bases. This CDR3 region has 16 residues. Germline loops: CDR1 LGHNA, CDR2 YSLEER. The CDR3, as DNA: TGCGCCAGCAGCCAAGACCCACTACTAGCGCCCTACGAGCAGTACTTC. Its translation is CASSQDPLLAPYEQYF.

J is TRBJ1-5 and V is TRBV4-1; D ambiguous. This CDR3 region has 16 residues. The V gene lost 1 base and the J gene lost 7 bases, with 17 bases spanning the gap. CDR1 MGHRA and CDR2 YSYEKL come from the germline V gene. The CDR3 DNA reads as TGCGCCAGCAGCCAAGTACGGGATTGGAGTTGGCAGCCCCAGCATTTT. This sequence encodes CASSQVRDWSWQPQHF.

To note about this clone: This clone may be a read error of a much larger clone one base away. Other nucleotide sequences from this sample produce the same CDR3. The V call is TRBV7-9, the J call TRBJ2-3; D gene uncertain. Germline values: CDR1 SEHNR, CDR2 FQNEAQ (reference sequence). V lost 3 bases and J lost 4, with 5 bases in between. The CDR3 extends over 12 amino acids. The CDR3 reads CASSLGADTQYF. The CDR3 DNA sequence: TGTGCCAGCAGCTTGGGCGCAGATACGCAGTATTTT.

This sequence joins TRBV5-4 and TRBJ2-7; D gene uncertain. The CDR3 covers 13 residues. V gave up 1 base and J gave up 4 bases, with 9 bases separating them. CDR1 is SGHNT, CDR2 YYREEE, per germline (reference sequence). The CDR3 is CASSLNPTYEQYF. The CDR3 DNA is TGTGCCAGCAGCTTGAACCCTACATACGAGCAGTACTTC.

The CDR3 reads CSGGGETQYF. In DNA, the CDR3 is TGCAGCGGAGGGGGAGAGACCCAGTACTTC. The chain links TRBV29-1 to TRBJ2-5; D may be TRBD1 (6 bases). The CDR3 has 10 residues. Per germline, CDR1 SQVTM and CDR2 ANQGSEA. Trimming took off 7 bases at V and 4 bases at J, with 7 bases between the two ends.

The chain couples TRBV6-1 to TRBJ2-7; D perhaps matches TRBD1 (6 bases). The CDR3 sequence is 12 residues long. Germline CDR1 is MNHNS and CDR2 is SASEGT. Trimming cost V 8 bases and J 0 bases, with 8 bases left between them. Here the CDR3 DNA reads TGTGCCAGCGGCAGGGGCTCCTACGAGCAGTACTTC. Encoded protein: CASGRGSYEQYF.

This clone was observed a single time. V is TRBV4-3 and J is TRBJ2-1; tentative D call: TRBD2 (6 bases). V dropped 1 base and J dropped 7 bases, with 20 bases sitting between them. The CDR3 has 17 residues. Germline loops: CDR1 LGHNA, CDR2 YSLEER. DNA for the CDR3: TGCGCCAGCAGCCAAGTCCCGCGGGGCGAGGGGACGAATGAGCAGTTCTTC. Protein product: CASSQVPRGEGTNEQFF.

This clone was found once. Within the sample, other DNA sequences also encode this same CDR3. The chain is built from TRBV27 and TRBJ2-1; perhaps TRBD2 as D (5 bases). V was clipped by 6 bases and J by 0 bases, with 9 bases between them. Germline V gives CDR1 MNHEY, CDR2 SMNVEV (reference sequence). The length of the CDR3 is 14 residues. The chain's CDR3 is CASSSGSSYNEQFF. CDR3 DNA: TGTGCCAGCAGCTCGGGGAGCTCCTACAATGAGCAGTTCTTC.

This clone showed up just once. The chain uses TRBV10-3 and TRBJ1-6; D uncertain. With 0 bases removed from V and 2 bases from J, the gap between germline ends came to 5 bases. Looked up from germline, CDR1 is ENHRY and CDR2 is SYGVKD. This CDR3 region has 15 residues. The CDR3 sequence: CAISESTAYNSPLHF. CDR3 DNA sequence: TGTGCCATCAGTGAGTCGACGGCCTATAATTCACCCCTCCACTTT.

The V call is TRBV5-4, the J call TRBJ2-3; 8 bases line up with TRBD1. This CDR3 comprises 15 residues. Germline V gene data show CDR1 as SGHNT and CDR2 as YYREEE (reference sequence). V lost 4 bases, J lost 1 base, and 5 bases stayed unmatched. The CDR3 nucleotides are TGTGCCAGCAGCACACAGGGGGGAGGCACAGATACGCAGTATTTT. Translating gives CASSTQGGGTDTQYF.